This T cell receptor (beta chain) was found in a study of blood T cell repertoires in COVID-19. Original analysis: Nucleated cell counts were estimated from reference gene primer amplification. Profiled with immunoSEQ multiplex PCR; TCRdb holds only in-frame clones, not every one. That table gives V, J and clone size, and the DNA gave D and trimming. The sample shows 200,000 or so clones, around 83% of them seen only once. CDR1 is MGHRA, CDR2 YSYEKL, per germline. This CDR3 contains 15 residues. Trimming took off 0 bases at V and 8 bases at J, with 16 bases between the two ends. The sequenced material came from peripheral blood. The chain carries TRBV4-1 and TRBJ1-2; TRBD1 is a possible D gene (5 bases). The TCR was taken from a man between 35 and 55 years old who had recovered from COVID-19. CDR3 in amino acids: CASSQEGAGLGGYTF. DNA for the CDR3: TGCGCCAGCAGCCAAGAAGGTGCAGGGCTGGGGGGCTACACCTTC.